Reported below is one T cell receptor (beta chain). Method: immunoSEQ multiplex PCR; TCRdb's copy keeps in-frame clones and lacks some. The data hold 1,500,000 or so clones, with around 97% observed a single time. V was shortened by 4 bases and J by 3 bases, with 16 bases between the two germline ends. The length of the CDR3 is 15 residues. The germline V gene has CDR1 SGHTA and CDR2 FQGTGA. The data originate from a study of shared clonotypes between healthy human individuals. The rearrangement links TRBV7-3 to TRBJ2-7, with D perhaps matching TRBD2 (6 bases). Sample: naive CD4+ T cells sorted from blood. Stated subset: CD45RA+ positively selected. The clonotype was recovered from a man younger than 40 in good health. This CDR3 is CASSSHGGGDYEQYF. In DNA, the CDR3 is TGTGCCAGCAGCTCCCACGGGGGTGGGGACTACGAGCAGTACTTC.